The 2 T cell receptor beta chains presented below share a single source sample, sequenced in a study of cytomegalovirus exposure and HLA in healthy donors. Using immunoSEQ multiplex PCR, the repertoire was profiled, and TCRdb retains in-frame clones only, with some absent. The repertoire holds 150,000 to 180,000 clones, 86% seen once, with around 24% in the top ten. The source material was PBMCs. Source of these receptors: a young man in good health and CMV-seropositive.

The chain joins TRBV5-4 to TRBJ2-1, with TRBD2 matching 8 bases. The ends lost 3 bases at V and 2 bases at J; junction bases unmatched: 4. Germline V gives CDR1 SGHNT, CDR2 YYREEE (reference sequence). The CDR3 contains 15 residues. The CDR3 here is CASSSGGAPYNEQFF. CDR3 coding DNA: TGTGCCAGCAGCTCCGGGGGGGCCCCCTACAATGAGCAGTTCTTC.

V usage is TRBV2 and J usage is TRBJ2-2, with 8 positions matching TRBD2. V trimming: 2 bases; J trimming: 5 bases; junction bases outside the gene matches: 4. The CDR3 length is 15 residues. The V gene's germline CDR1 is SNHLY and CDR2 FYNNEI. The CDR3 reads CASSEWSSGTGELFF. The CDR3 DNA reads TGTGCCAGCAGTGAATGGTCTAGCGGGACCGGGGAGCTGTTTTTT.